Reported below is one T cell receptor (beta chain). As yet, its antigen is unknown. Germline V gene lookup returns CDR1 SGDLS and CDR2 YYNGEE. This CDR3 has 12 amino acids. The ends lost 3 bases at V and 4 bases at J; junction bases unmatched: 0. Produced via immunoSEQ multiplex PCR; TCRdb's table is partial and in-frame only. This sample has approximately 130,000 clones, with over 90% found just once. This record comes from a study of T cell responses to AZD1222 COVID-19 vaccine. Study in general: Second-dose groups at about 4 or about 12 weeks were pooled. General study results and limits: Seropositive status at baseline applied to only 6 or 7 AZD1222 recipients. Among the donors, most were white British and more were female, and clonal diversity was possibly underestimated.

This chain uses TRBV9 with TRBJ1-1; 7 bases agree with TRBD1. The TCR was taken from an adult in good health. The sequencing used peripheral blood, collected on day 0 of AZD1222 vaccination. The CDR3 protein is CASSGQGTEAFF. Written as DNA, the CDR3 is TGTGCCAGCAGCGGACAGGGCACTGAAGCTTTCTTT.